What follows are 7 T cell receptor beta chains derived from one specimen sequenced in a study of T cells after somatic rescue of genetic block. Method: immunoSEQ multiplex PCR; TCRdb's copy keeps in-frame clones and lacks some. The table records approximately 14,000 clones, 65% to 75% of them present only once. The sample was peripheral blood mononuclear cells (PBMCs). These receptors all come from a man between 18 and 29 years old.

This chain links TRBV15 with TRBJ2-1, with D hard to call. This CDR3 comprises 16 residues. CDR1 and CDR2 from the germline V gene are LNHNV and YYDKDF (reference sequence). V was clipped by 0 bases and J by 2 bases, with 11 bases between them. The CDR3 DNA sequence: TGTGCCACCAGCAGAGACCGACCACCCCCCTACAATGAGCAGTTCTTC. Amino acids: CATSRDRPPPYNEQFF.

This clone appeared many times. This chain links TRBV7-2 with TRBJ2-4; no reliable D call. The CDR3 loop spans 19 amino acids. Germline V gives CDR1 SGHTA, CDR2 FQGNSA. Trimming removed 2 bases from V and 0 bases from J, with 20 bases in between. CDR3 region: CASSLLGQVPPLAKNIQYF. The CDR3 DNA is TGTGCCAGCAGCTTACTCGGGCAGGTTCCTCCTCTAGCCAAAAACATTCAGTACTTC.

This chain links TRBV6-4 with TRBJ2-2; D remains unclear. Germline V gene sequence: CDR1 MRHNA, CDR2 SNTAGT. CDR3 length equals 13 residues. V was trimmed by 3 bases and J by 1 base, leaving 3 bases between them. The CDR3 DNA follows: TGTGCCAGCAGTGAAGGGAACACCGGGGAGCTGTTTTTT. It is translated as CASSEGNTGELFF.

This clone was observed a handful of times. The V and J genes are TRBV19 and TRBJ1-5; tentative D call: TRBD1 (5 bases). Germline V gene data show CDR1 as LNHDA and CDR2 as SQIVND (reference sequence). CDR3 size: 15 residues. V was trimmed by 7 bases and J by 2 bases, leaving 15 bases between them. CDR3 amino acids: CASTKTREGNQPQHF. CDR3 DNA: TGTGCCAGTACTAAGACCAGGGAGGGCAATCAGCCCCAGCATTTT.

V usage is TRBV4-2 and J usage is TRBJ2-5; 10 bases map to TRBD2. The junction had 5 bases not matched to a gene; V was cut back by 0 bases and J by 1 base. Germline CDR1 and CDR2: LGHNA and YNFKEQ. This CDR3 spans 17 amino acids. In nucleotides, the CDR3 is TGTGCCAGCAGCCAAGATCCTAGCGGGGGAACCCAAGAGACCCAGTACTTC. It codes for CASSQDPSGGTQETQYF.

CDR3 protein: CASSLHLPSYNEQFF. The CDR3 nucleotides read TGTGCCAGCTCACTTCACTTACCATCCTACAATGAGCAGTTCTTC. The rearrangement joins TRBV18 to TRBJ2-1; D unclear. Per the germline V gene, CDR1 is KGHSH and CDR2 is LQKENI. CDR3 length: 15 residues. Trimming shortened V by 4 bases and J by 1 base, and 11 bases separated the two germline ends. Full variable domain (rest looked up from reference TRBV18 and TRBJ2-1): NAGVMQNPRHLVRRRGQEARLRCSPMKGHSHVYWYRQLPEEGLKFMVYLQKENIIDESGMPKERFSAEFPKEGPSILRIQQVVRGDSAAYFCASSLHLPSYNEQFFGPGTRLTVL.

The CDR3 DNA reads as TGTGCCAGCAGTGAAACCCGGCAGGGGCCTATTTCCTACGAGCAGTACTTC. Translated: CASSETRQGPISYEQYF. The chain recombines TRBV11-3 with TRBJ2-7; maybe TRBD1 (6 bases). V lost 6 bases and J 1 base, leaving 22 bases between the germline ends. Germline CDR1 and CDR2: SGHNT and YENEEA. This CDR3 has 17 amino acids. Drawing the rest from reference TRBV11-3 and TRBJ2-7, the complete variable domain is EAGVVQSPRYKIIEKKQPVAFWCNPISGHNTLYWYLQNLGQGPELLIRYENEEAVDDSQLPKDRFSAERLKGVDSTLKIQPAELGDSAVYLCASSETRQGPISYEQYFGPGTRLTVT.